Below, 30 T cell receptor beta chains from the same sample are listed, as sequenced in a study of T cells in Graves' hyperthyroidism and ophthalmopathy. Amplified TCR beta CDR3 regions derived from RNA transcripts. The HTBI primer set was used in a first-round RT-PCR of the TCR CDR3. A single record per CDR3 protein comes from TCRdb applying MiXCR to the multiplex PCR reads. The profile covers 360,000 or so distinct CDR3 sequences, with 15% to 20% appearing a single time and about 4% taken by the ten largest. The sample was blood. The source is a woman between 18 and 29 years old with Graves' hyperthyroidism.

The chain combines TRBV30 with TRBJ2-2, with D hard to call. This CDR3 region has 13 residues. Germline loops: CDR1 GTSNPN, CDR2 SVGIG (reference sequence). V lost 3 bases and J 5 bases, leaving 10 bases between the germline ends. The CDR3 reads CAWRGLRTGELFF. As DNA, the CDR3 is TGTGCCTGGAGAGGCCTGCGGACCGGGGAGCTGTTTTTT.

This clonotype was detected ten times or more. The rearrangement uses TRBV7-9 and TRBJ2-2; possible D gene TRBD2, 6 bases. The V end lost 2 bases, the J end lost 5 bases, and 12 bases lay between the germline ends. The CDR3 covers 15 residues. Germline values: CDR1 SEHNR, CDR2 FQNEAQ (reference sequence). In nucleotides, the CDR3 is TGTGCCAGCAGCTTATCTTATCGGGGGACCGGGGAGCTGTTTTTT. This codes for CASSLSYRGTGELFF.

This clonotype was observed at least ten times. The J gene is TRBJ1-5, the V gene TRBV20-1, with TRBD1 matching over 9 bases. Germline CDR1 DFQATT, CDR2 SNEGSKA (reference sequence). V lost 3 bases and J lost 6; bases outside the gene matches: 6. The CDR3 extends over 14 amino acids. The CDR3 DNA reads TGCAGTGCTAGGATTGGACAGGGGATTCAGCCCCAGCATTTT. Residues: CSARIGQGIQPQHF.

The chain has TRBV2 and TRBJ1-1; D is uncertain. This CDR3 spans 10 amino acids. V was cut by 9 bases and J by 3 bases, with 5 bases left in between. Germline values: CDR1 SNHLY, CDR2 FYNNEI. The CDR3 DNA reads TGTGCCAGGGGATACACTGAAGCTTTCTTT. Amino acids: CARGYTEAFF.

At least ten counts were recorded for this clonotype. This chain uses TRBV6-1 with TRBJ1-3; D gene unclear. The length of the CDR3 is 15 residues. V lost 5 bases to trimming and J lost 2 bases, with 13 bases between them. Germline V gene sequence: CDR1 MNHNS, CDR2 SASEGT. CDR3 protein: CASSRWTGAGNTIYF. The CDR3 DNA is TGTGCCAGCAGTAGATGGACCGGGGCTGGAAACACCATATATTTT.

The chain combines TRBV7-9 with TRBJ1-6, with D possibly matching TRBD1 (6 bases). The length of the CDR3 is 15 residues. In germline, CDR1 is SEHNR, CDR2 FQNEAQ (reference sequence). Trimming stripped 2 bases from V and 6 bases from J, with 11 bases between. The CDR3 here is CASSLLGRGNSPLHF. In DNA form, the CDR3 reads TGTGCCAGCAGCTTATTAGGCAGGGGTAATTCACCCCTCCACTTT.

This clonotype was recorded many times. At one end the junction does not follow the germline gene, possibly because of a read error. CDR3 bases: TGTGCCAGCAGCCCTACCGGGACAGGGCAGGATTTT. Translated, it gives CASSPTGTGQDF. V is TRBV12-3 or TRBV12-4 and J is TRBJ1-1; 9 nucleotides match TRBD1. The CDR3 covers 12 residues.

The J gene is TRBJ1-1, the V gene TRBV7-3; D call uncertain. V was clipped by 1 base and J by 5 bases, with 11 bases between them. The CDR3 has 14 amino acids. The V gene's germline CDR1 is SGHTA and CDR2 FQGTGA. Here the CDR3 reads CASSLMSTGTEAFF. The CDR3 region has the DNA TGTGCCAGCAGCTTAATGTCGACGGGGACTGAAGCTTTCTTT.

This clonotype occurred many times. The V and J genes are TRBV7-3 and TRBJ2-7; 7 bases align to TRBD1. The CDR3 runs 14 residues. After removal of 5 bases from V and 5 bases from J, the junction contained 9 bases not matched to a gene. Germline CDR1 reads SGHTA; CDR2 reads FQGTGA. CDR3 DNA sequence: TGTGCCAGCAGCCCAGGGGGATCCTTGCACGAGCAGTACTTC. Translating it yields CASSPGGSLHEQYF.

This clonotype was detected many times. The V and J genes are TRBV6-1 and TRBJ1-3; D is ambiguous. V was clipped by 6 bases and J by 1 base, with 7 bases between them. Germline CDR1 MNHNS, CDR2 SASEGT. CDR3 length equals 13 residues. This chain's CDR3 is CASRPPSGNTIYF. As DNA, the CDR3 is TGTGCCAGCAGACCCCCGTCTGGAAACACCATATATTTT.

There are many counts of this clonotype. V and J are TRBV12-3 or TRBV12-4 and TRBJ1-3; D is unresolved. The V end lost 3 bases, the J end lost 3 bases, and 9 bases lay between the germline ends. This CDR3 region has 14 residues. CDR3 residues: CASSFRGIGNTIYF. The DNA for the CDR3 is TGTGCCAGCAGTTTCCGGGGTATTGGAAACACCATATATTTT.

This clonotype was seen at least ten times. V is TRBV5-1 and J is TRBJ2-2; 8 bases fit TRBD1. This CDR3 has 15 amino acids. After removal of 8 bases from V and 2 bases from J, the junction contained 8 bases not matched to a gene. In germline, CDR1 is SGHRS, CDR2 YFSETQ. DNA of the CDR3: TGCGCCAGTAAACAGGGGGGACTCAACACCGGGGAGCTGTTTTTT. This encodes CASKQGGLNTGELFF.

This clonotype was seen at least ten times. The chain joins TRBV12-5 to TRBJ2-2; TRBD2 agrees at 8 bases. V shed 0 bases and J 1 base; nucleotides not matched to a gene: 19. Per the germline V gene, CDR1 is LGHNT and CDR2 is FRNRAP. This CDR3 contains 22 residues. CDR3 amino acids: CASGLVLGGGYKTGKNTGELFF. The CDR3 nucleotides are TGTGCTAGTGGTTTGGTACTGGGCGGGGGGTATAAAACCGGGAAGAACACCGGGGAGCTGTTTTTT.

The table lists this clonotype with a few counts. The chain couples TRBV18 to TRBJ1-2, with D perhaps matching TRBD1 (5 bases). CDR3 length: 13 amino acids. The ends were cut back, 6 bases at V and 4 bases at J, with 12 bases in the middle. Germline-derived CDR1 and CDR2 are KGHSH and LQKENI. The chain's CDR3 is CASSRIQAYGYTF. The DNA of the CDR3 is TGTGCCAGCTCCCGCATACAGGCCTATGGCTACACCTTC.

This clonotype has ten or more counts. The junction departs from germline at one end; a sequencing error may be responsible. The rearrangement links TRBV5-1 to TRBJ1-2; D possibly corresponds to TRBD1 (5 bases). Germline CDR1 is SGHRS and CDR2 is YFSETQ. This CDR3 has 13 amino acids. The CDR3 nucleotides read TGTGCCAGCAGCTTGGGAGGGGCCTATGGCTACACCTTC. Translation gives CASSLGGAYGYTF.

This clonotype was found many times. The J gene is TRBJ1-1, the V gene TRBV29-1; the D gene is possibly TRBD1 (6 bases). Trimming pared 1 base from V and 14 bases from J, leaving 17 bases between. Germline lookup yields CDR1 SQVTM and CDR2 ANQGSEA. The CDR3 runs 12 residues. The CDR3 is CSVEALGTIAFF. The DNA for the CDR3 is TGCAGCGTTGAAGCCCTAGGGACAATTGCATTCTTT.

This clonotype was seen at least ten times. This chain connects TRBV6-1 to TRBJ1-5; TRBD1 matches at 7 bases. Germline V lookup: CDR1 MNHNS, CDR2 SASEGT. V gave up 7 bases and J gave up 5 bases; unmatched junction bases: 17. The CDR3 totals 17 residues. DNA for the CDR3: TGTGCCAGCACCCAACGTGTCAGGGGGGGCTCGGATCAGCCCCAGCATTTT. Amino acid sequence: CASTQRVRGGSDQPQHF.

The genes are TRBV15 and TRBJ1-1, with D unresolved. Per germline, CDR1 LNHNV and CDR2 YYDKDF (reference sequence). V lost 8 bases and J 4 bases, leaving 8 bases between the germline ends. The CDR3 extends over 11 amino acids. CDR3 in amino acids: CATREITEAFF. Written as DNA, the CDR3 is TGTGCCACCCGAGAAATCACTGAAGCTTTCTTT.

This clonotype was observed a few times. The gene calls are TRBV6-1 and TRBJ2-7; TRBD2 matches 12 bases. CDR1 is MNHNS and CDR2 is SASEGT in the germline V gene. Trimming removed 7 bases from V and 3 bases from J; junction bases left unmatched: 10. The length of the CDR3 is 16 residues. CDR3 DNA sequence: TGTGCCAGCATTCCAGGACTAGCGGGACCTAGCTACGAGCAGTACTTC. Its translation is CASIPGLAGPSYEQYF.

V usage is TRBV20-1 and J usage is TRBJ2-2; TRBD2 is a possible D gene (5 bases). This CDR3 has 15 amino acids. CDR1 and CDR2 from the germline V gene are DFQATT and SNEGSKA (reference sequence). The V gene lost 3 bases and the J gene lost 4 bases, with 15 bases spanning the gap. CDR3 residues: CSASTAGPSTGELFF. CDR3 sequence (DNA): TGCAGTGCTAGTACGGCGGGTCCGAGCACCGGGGAGCTGTTTTTT.

The genes are TRBV28 and TRBJ1-6; 7 bases map to TRBD1. The germline V gene encodes CDR1 MDHEN and CDR2 SYDVKM. The CDR3 extends over 15 amino acids. The V and J ends lost 5 bases and 6 bases, in that order; junction bases with no gene match: 7. For the CDR3, the DNA is TGTGCCAGCAGTCCCTACAGGGGCCTTAATTCACCCCTCCACTTT. This codes for CASSPYRGLNSPLHF.

This clonotype was counted between two and nine times. V and J are TRBV6-2 or TRBV6-3 and TRBJ2-7; D is perhaps TRBD1 (6 bases). CDR3 length: 15 amino acids. Trimming cost V 2 bases and J 3 bases, with 14 bases left between them. Germline V CDR1 and CDR2: MNHEY, SVGEGT. The CDR3 nucleotides are TGTGCCAGCAGTTACGATTCAGGGGATCTCTACGAGCAGTACTTC. Protein sequence: CASSYDSGDLYEQYF.

This clonotype was recorded many times. This chain links TRBV4-2 with TRBJ2-5; 9 nucleotides match TRBD2. CDR3 length equals 16 residues. With V trimmed by 0 bases and J by 2 bases, 4 bases remained unmatched. Germline CDR1 and CDR2: LGHNA and YNFKEQ. The DNA of the CDR3 is TGTGCCAGCAGCCAAGATGGGGCGGGGGGGCAAGAGACCCAGTACTTC. Translating gives CASSQDGAGGQETQYF.

This clonotype was recorded many times. The rearrangement uses TRBV6-5 and TRBJ1-1; D perhaps matches TRBD1 (5 bases). Germline V gene sequence: CDR1 MNHEY, CDR2 SVGAGI. The CDR3 is 15 amino acids. V was pared by 3 bases and J by 1 base, with 12 bases between. This chain's CDR3 is CASSYVGGQNTEAFF. In DNA, the CDR3 is TGTGCCAGCAGTTATGTTGGGGGTCAGAACACTGAAGCTTTCTTT.

This clonotype was seen at least ten times. The V gene is TRBV12-3 or TRBV12-4, the J gene TRBJ2-2; D not certain. This CDR3 has 12 residues. The V gene lost 2 bases and the J gene lost 10 bases, with 8 bases spanning the gap. CDR3 in amino acids: CASSLRAVELFF. CDR3 DNA: TGTGCCAGCAGTTTACGGGCGGTGGAGCTGTTTTTT.

The sample holds many counts of this clonotype. The CDR3 reads CASSYGQGDQPQHF. DNA of the CDR3: TGTGCCAGCAGTTACGGACAGGGGGATCAGCCCCAGCATTTT. The chain carries TRBV6-5 and TRBJ1-5; TRBD1 matches 10 bases. The CDR3 is 14 amino acids. CDR1 and CDR2 from the germline V gene are MNHEY and SVGAGI. V gave up 2 bases and J gave up 5 bases; unmatched junction bases: 0.

The rearrangement links TRBV12-3 or TRBV12-4 to TRBJ2-2; 7 bases are a match to TRBD1. The CDR3 has 18 amino acids. Unmatched junction bases numbered 12, after V lost 2 bases and J lost 3 bases. The CDR3 DNA reads TGTGCCAGCAGTTTAACCCCCCGAGGGACAGACTACACCGGGGAGCTGTTTTTT. It yields the protein CASSLTPRGTDYTGELFF.

This clonotype was found many times. This rearrangement joins TRBV20-1 to TRBJ1-2; 7 positions match TRBD1. CDR1 is DFQATT and CDR2 is SNEGSKA in the germline V gene (reference sequence). The ends lost 6 bases at V and 4 bases at J; junction bases unmatched: 20. This CDR3 region has 17 residues. In nucleotides, the CDR3 is TGCAGTGCGAATTTAGGACAGGCCTTACTAAATCCCTATGGCTACACCTTC. As protein: CSANLGQALLNPYGYTF.

This clonotype was found many times. The V gene is TRBV2, the J gene TRBJ2-7, with 9 nucleotides matching TRBD1. The CDR3 runs 14 residues. CDR1 and CDR2 from the germline V gene are SNHLY and FYNNEI. V lost 3 bases and J lost 4; bases outside the gene matches: 4. The DNA for the CDR3 is TGTGCCAGCAGTGAGGGGACAGGGCTTTACGAGCAGTACTTC. It yields the protein CASSEGTGLYEQYF.

This clonotype showed up many times. The J gene is TRBJ1-6, the V gene TRBV20-1; D unresolved. This CDR3 has 13 amino acids. Germline CDR1 is DFQATT and CDR2 is SNEGSKA (reference sequence). V was trimmed by 1 base and J by 7 bases, leaving 8 bases between them. CDR3: CSARGRANSPLHF. For the CDR3, the DNA is TGCAGTGCTAGAGGTCGGGCAAATTCACCCCTCCACTTT.